These T cell receptor beta chains were read from a single sample in a study of shared clonotypes between healthy human individuals. Clones were read by immunoSEQ multiplex PCR, and TCRdb kept only the in-frame ones, dropping some. This sample has approximately 740,000 clones, with under 80% found just once. Sequenced material: memory CD4+ T cells sorted from blood. The receptors derive from a woman aged 25 to 39 in good health. Each CDR3 is given with its conserved first and last residue. The order of the fields is CDR3 protein, CDR3 DNA, D gene, J gene, clone size, V gene. A D gene is named only where the DNA matches it firmly. Clone size appears in some rows only: once, few, many, or a class for an expanded clone.

CASSDRTPGQGGYGYTF TGTGCCAGCAGCGATAGAACGCCGGGACAGGGAGGATATGGCTACACCTTC TRBD1 TRBJ1-2 - TRBV4-2
CASSTSYTGELFF TGTGCCAGTAGTACTAGCTACACCGGGGAGCTGTTTTTT - TRBJ2-2 - TRBV19
CASSYVGNYGYTF TGTGCCAGCAGTTATGTTGGGAACTATGGCTACACCTTC - TRBJ1-2 many TRBV6-6
CASSAGTLSRSSTDTQYF TGTGCCAGCAGCGCCGGGACACTTTCACGTTCTTCCACAGATACGCAGTATTTT - TRBJ2-3 once TRBV9
CASSEALFGTSGRALEQFF TGTGCCAGCAGTGAAGCGCTATTTGGGACTAGCGGGAGGGCCCTTGAGCAGTTCTTC TRBD2 TRBJ2-1 - TRBV6-1
CASSSLGGEQYF TGTGCCAGCAGTTCTTTAGGGGGCGAGCAGTACTTC - TRBJ2-7 - TRBV27
CASSFDGRGQLQAFF TGTGCCAGCAGTTTCGATGGCAGGGGTCAACTTCAAGCTTTCTTT - TRBJ1-1 - TRBV6-5
CASSLSADYGYTF TGTGCCAGCAGCTTATCGGCAGACTATGGCTACACCTTC - TRBJ1-2 - TRBV11-2
CASSLPLAANTGELFF TGCGCCAGCAGCTTACCACTAGCAGCGAACACCGGGGAGCTGTTTTTT - TRBJ2-2 - TRBV5-1
CASSAQGSSNQPQHF TGTGCCAGCAGTGCTCAAGGAAGTAGCAATCAGCCCCAGCATTTT - TRBJ1-5 - TRBV2
CASSPGLAGFNEQFF TGTGCCAGCAGCCCCGGACTAGCGGGCTTCAATGAGCAGTTCTTC TRBD2 TRBJ2-1 once TRBV7-6
CASKTSGRNTGELFF TGTGCCAGCAAAACCAGCGGGCGGAACACCGGGGAGCTGTTTTTT - TRBJ2-2 - TRBV27
CASRRGLGNQPQHF TGTGCCAGCAGGAGGGGTTTAGGCAATCAGCCCCAGCATTTT - TRBJ1-5 once TRBV2
CASRRGSAGGEQFF TGTGCCAGCAGACGAGGCTCGGCGGGAGGAGAGCAGTTCTTC TRBD2 TRBJ2-1 - TRBV2
CASSLLVSTSRREQYF TGTGCCAGCAGTTTATTAGTATCGACATCACGTAGGGAGCAGTACTTC - TRBJ2-7 - TRBV28
CSVESHVNTEAFF TGCAGCGTTGAATCTCATGTGAACACTGAAGCTTTCTTT - TRBJ1-1 - TRBV29-1
CASSQLPGLAGDLSRDTQYF TGCGCCAGCAGCCAACTACCGGGACTAGCGGGAGATTTAAGTAGGGATACGCAGTATTTT TRBD2 TRBJ2-3 - TRBV4-1
CAISESWTSNEQFF TGTGCCATCAGTGAGTCATGGACTAGCAATGAGCAGTTCTTC TRBD2 TRBJ2-1 - TRBV10-3